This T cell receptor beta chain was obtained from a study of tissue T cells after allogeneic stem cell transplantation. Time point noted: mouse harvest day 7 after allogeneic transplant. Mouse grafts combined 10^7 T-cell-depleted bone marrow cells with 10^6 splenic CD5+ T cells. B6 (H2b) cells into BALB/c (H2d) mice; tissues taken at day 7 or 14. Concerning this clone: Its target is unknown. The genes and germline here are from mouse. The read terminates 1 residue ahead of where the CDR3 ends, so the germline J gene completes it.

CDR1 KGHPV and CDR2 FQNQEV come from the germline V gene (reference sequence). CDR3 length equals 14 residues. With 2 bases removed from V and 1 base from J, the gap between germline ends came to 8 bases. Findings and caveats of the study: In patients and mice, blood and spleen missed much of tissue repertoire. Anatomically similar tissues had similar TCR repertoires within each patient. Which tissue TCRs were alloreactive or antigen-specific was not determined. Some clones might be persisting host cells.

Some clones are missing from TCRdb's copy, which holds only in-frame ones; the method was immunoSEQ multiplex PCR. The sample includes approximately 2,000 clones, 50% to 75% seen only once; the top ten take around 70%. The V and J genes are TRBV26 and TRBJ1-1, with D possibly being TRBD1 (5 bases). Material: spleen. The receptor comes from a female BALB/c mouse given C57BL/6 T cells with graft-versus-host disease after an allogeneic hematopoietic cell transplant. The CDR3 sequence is CASSLEGKNTEVFF. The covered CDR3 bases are TGTGCCAGCAGTCTGGAGGGGAAAAACACAGAAGTCTTC.